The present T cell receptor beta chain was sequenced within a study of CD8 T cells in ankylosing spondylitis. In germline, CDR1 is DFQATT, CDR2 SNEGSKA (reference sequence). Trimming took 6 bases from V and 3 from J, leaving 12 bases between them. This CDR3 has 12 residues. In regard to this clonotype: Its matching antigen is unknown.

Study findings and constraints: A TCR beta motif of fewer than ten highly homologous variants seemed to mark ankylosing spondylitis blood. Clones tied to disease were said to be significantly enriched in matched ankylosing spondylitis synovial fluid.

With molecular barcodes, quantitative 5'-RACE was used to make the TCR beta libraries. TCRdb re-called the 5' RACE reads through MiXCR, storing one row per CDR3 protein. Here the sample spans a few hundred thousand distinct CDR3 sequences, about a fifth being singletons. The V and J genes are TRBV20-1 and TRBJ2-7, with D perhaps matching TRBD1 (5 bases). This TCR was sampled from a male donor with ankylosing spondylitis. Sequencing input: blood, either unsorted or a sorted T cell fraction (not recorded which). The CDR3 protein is CSANQGYYEQYF. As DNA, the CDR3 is TGCAGTGCAAATCAGGGTTACTACGAGCAGTACTTC.